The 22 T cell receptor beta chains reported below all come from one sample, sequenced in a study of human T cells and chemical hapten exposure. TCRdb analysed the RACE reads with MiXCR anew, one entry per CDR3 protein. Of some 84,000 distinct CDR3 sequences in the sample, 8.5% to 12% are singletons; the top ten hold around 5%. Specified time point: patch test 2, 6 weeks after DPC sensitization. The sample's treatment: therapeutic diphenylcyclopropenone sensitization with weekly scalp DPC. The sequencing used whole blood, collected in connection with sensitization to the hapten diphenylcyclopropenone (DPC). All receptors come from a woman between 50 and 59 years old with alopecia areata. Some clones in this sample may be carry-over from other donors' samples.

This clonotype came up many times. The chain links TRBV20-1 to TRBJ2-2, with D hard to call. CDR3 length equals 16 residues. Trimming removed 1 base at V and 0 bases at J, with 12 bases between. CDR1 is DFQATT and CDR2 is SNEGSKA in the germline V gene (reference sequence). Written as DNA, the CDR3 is TGCAGTGCTAGAGCCCCCACGGCGGCGAACACCGGGGAGCTGTTTTTT. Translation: CSARAPTAANTGELFF.

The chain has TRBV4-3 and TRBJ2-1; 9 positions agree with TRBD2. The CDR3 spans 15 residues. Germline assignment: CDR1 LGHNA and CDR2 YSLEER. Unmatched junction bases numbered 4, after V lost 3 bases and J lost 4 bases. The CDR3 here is CASSQRLAEYNEQFF. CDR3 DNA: TGCGCCAGCAGCCAGCGACTAGCGGAATACAATGAGCAGTTCTTC.

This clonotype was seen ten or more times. The CDR3 DNA sequence: TGTGCCAGCAGCCCATCCCTAGCGGGAGTAAAGGGCGAGCAGTACTTC. Protein product: CASSPSLAGVKGEQYF. The chain recombines TRBV5-4 with TRBJ2-7, with 10 bases aligning to TRBD2. The J segment lost 6 bases and the V segment lost 4 bases, leaving 13 bases of the junction unmatched. The CDR3 has 16 amino acids. Germline CDR1 is SGHNT and CDR2 is YYREEE (reference sequence).

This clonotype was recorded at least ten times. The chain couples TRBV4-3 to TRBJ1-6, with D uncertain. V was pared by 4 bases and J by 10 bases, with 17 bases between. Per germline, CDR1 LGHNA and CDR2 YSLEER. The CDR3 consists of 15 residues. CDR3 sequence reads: CASSPTDVAGSPLHF. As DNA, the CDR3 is TGCGCCAGCAGCCCAACGGACGTGGCGGGGTCACCCCTCCACTTT.

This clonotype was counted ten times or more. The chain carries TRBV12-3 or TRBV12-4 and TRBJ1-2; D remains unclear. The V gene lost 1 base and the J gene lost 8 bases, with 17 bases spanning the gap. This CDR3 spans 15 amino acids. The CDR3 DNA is TGTGCCAGCAGTTTAGTAGGCCCGGGAGACGGGGGCTACACCTTC. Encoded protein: CASSLVGPGDGGYTF.

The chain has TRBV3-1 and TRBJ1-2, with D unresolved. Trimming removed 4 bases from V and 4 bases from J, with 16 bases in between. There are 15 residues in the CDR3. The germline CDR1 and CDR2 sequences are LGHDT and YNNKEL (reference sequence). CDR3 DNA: TGTGCCAGCAGCCTAACCGTTGAGGGATCCTATGGCTACACCTTC. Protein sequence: CASSLTVEGSYGYTF.

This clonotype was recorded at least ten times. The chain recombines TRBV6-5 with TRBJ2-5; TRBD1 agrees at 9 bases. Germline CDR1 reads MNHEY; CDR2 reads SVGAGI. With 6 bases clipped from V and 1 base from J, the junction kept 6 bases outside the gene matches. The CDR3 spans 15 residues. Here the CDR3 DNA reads TGTGCCAGCAGCCGCAGACAGGGGGTCCAAGAGACCCAGTACTTC. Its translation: CASSRRQGVQETQYF.

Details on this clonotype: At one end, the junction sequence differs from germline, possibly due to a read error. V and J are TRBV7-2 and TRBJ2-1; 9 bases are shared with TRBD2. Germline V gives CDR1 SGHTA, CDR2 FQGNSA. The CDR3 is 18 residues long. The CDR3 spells CANSLSGSGSRSYNEQFF. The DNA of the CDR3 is TGTGCCAACAGCTTATCGGGTAGCGGGAGCAGGTCCTACAATGAGCAGTTCTTC.

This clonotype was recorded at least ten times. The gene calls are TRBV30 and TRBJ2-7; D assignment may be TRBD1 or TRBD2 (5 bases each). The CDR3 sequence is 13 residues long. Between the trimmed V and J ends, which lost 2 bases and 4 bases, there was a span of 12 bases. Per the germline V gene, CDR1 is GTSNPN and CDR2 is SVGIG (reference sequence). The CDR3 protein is CAWSQGRGYEQYF. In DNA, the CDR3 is TGTGCCTGGAGTCAGGGACGGGGATACGAGCAGTACTTC.

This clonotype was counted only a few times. The CDR3 DNA reads as TGTGCCATCAGTGATGGTGGGTACAATGAGCAGTTCTTC. Translating gives CAISDGGYNEQFF. The V call is TRBV10-3, the J call TRBJ2-1; D not certain. Trimming took 3 bases from V and 4 from J, leaving 7 bases between them. This CDR3 comprises 13 residues. Germline V CDR1 and CDR2: ENHRY, SYGVKD.

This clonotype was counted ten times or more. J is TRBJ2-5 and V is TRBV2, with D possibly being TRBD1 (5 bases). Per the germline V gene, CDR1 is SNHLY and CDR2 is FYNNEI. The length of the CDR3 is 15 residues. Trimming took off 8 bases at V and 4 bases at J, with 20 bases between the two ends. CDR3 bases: TGTGCCAGCTTAGCAGGGCGCAGGATAGGAGAGACCCAGTACTTC. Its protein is CASLAGRRIGETQYF.

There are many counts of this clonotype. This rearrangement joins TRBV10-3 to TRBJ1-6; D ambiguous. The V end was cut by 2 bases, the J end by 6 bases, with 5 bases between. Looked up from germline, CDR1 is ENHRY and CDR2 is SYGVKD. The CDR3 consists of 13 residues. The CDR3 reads CAISETINSPLHF. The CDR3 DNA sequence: TGTGCCATCAGTGAGACAATTAATTCACCCCTCCACTTT.

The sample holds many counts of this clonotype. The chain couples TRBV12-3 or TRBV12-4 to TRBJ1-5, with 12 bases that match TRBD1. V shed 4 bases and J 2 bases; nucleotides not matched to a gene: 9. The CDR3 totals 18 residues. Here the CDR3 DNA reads TGTGCCAGCAGTTCATCCGGGACAGGGGGCGACGGCAATCAGCCCCAGCATTTT. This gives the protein CASSSSGTGGDGNQPQHF.

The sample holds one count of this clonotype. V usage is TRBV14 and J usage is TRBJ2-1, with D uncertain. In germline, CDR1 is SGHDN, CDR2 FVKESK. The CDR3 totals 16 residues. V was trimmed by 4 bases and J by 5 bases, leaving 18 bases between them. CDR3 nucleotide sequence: TGTGCCAGCAGCCCCCTCCAGAAGGGCCCCCACAATGAGCAGTTCTTC. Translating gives CASSPLQKGPHNEQFF.

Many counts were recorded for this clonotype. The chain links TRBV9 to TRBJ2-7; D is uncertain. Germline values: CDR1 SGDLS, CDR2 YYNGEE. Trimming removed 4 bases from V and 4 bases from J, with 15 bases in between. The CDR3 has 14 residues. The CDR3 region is CASSLEGPGYEQYF. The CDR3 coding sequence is TGTGCCAGCAGCCTCGAAGGGCCGGGTTACGAGCAGTACTTC.

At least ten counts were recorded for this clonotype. CDR3 DNA: TGTGCCATCAGCCCTACAGGGGAGTTTAACTATGGCTACACCTTC. Protein sequence: CAISPTGEFNYGYTF. The genes are TRBV10-3 and TRBJ1-2; 7 positions agree with TRBD1. The germline CDR1 and CDR2 sequences are ENHRY and SYGVKD. Losses at the gene ends were 6 bases for V and 1 base for J; bases not matched to a gene: 8. The CDR3 is made up of 15 amino acids.

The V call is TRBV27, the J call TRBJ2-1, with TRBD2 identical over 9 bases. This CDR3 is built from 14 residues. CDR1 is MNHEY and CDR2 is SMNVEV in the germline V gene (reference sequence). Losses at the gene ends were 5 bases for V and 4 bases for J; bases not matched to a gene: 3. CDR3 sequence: CASSASGKYNEQFF. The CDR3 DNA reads TGTGCCAGCAGTGCTAGCGGGAAATACAATGAGCAGTTCTTC.

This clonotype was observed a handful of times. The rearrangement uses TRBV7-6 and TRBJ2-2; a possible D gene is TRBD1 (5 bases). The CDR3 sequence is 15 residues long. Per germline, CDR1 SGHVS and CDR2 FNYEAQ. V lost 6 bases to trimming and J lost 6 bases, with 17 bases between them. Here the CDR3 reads CASSLTDAGSGELFF. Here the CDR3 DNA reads TGTGCCAGCAGTCTGACAGATGCCGGGTCCGGGGAGCTGTTTTTT.

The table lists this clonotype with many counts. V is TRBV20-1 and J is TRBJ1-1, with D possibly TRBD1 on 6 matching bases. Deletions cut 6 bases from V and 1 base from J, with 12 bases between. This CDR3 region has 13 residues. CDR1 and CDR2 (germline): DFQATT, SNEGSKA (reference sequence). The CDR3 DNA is TGCAGTGCCTTGGACAGATGGAACACTGAAGCTTTCTTT. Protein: CSALDRWNTEAFF.

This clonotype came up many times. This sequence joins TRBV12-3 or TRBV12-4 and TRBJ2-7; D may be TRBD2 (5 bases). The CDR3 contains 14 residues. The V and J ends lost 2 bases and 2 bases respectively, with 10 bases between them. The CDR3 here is CASSLTSGPYEQYF. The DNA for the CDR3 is TGTGCCAGCAGTTTAACCAGCGGCCCCTACGAGCAGTACTTC.

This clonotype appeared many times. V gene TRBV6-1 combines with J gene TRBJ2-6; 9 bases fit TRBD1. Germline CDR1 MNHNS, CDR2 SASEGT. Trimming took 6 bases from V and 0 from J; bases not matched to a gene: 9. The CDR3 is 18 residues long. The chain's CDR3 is CASRGQGDTNSGANVLTF. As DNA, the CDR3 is TGTGCCAGCAGGGGACAGGGCGATACCAACTCTGGGGCCAACGTCCTGACTTTC.

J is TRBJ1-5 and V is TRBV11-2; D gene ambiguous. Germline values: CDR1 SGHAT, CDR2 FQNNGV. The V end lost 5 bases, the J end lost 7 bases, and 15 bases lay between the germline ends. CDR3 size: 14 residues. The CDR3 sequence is CASSPGFRRQPQHF. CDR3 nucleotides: TGTGCCAGCAGCCCAGGCTTTCGGAGGCAGCCCCAGCATTTT. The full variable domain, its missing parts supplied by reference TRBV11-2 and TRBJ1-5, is EAGVAQSPRYKIIEKRQSVAFWCNPISGHATLYWYQQILGQGPKLLIQFQNNGVVDDSQLPKDRFSAERLKGVDSTLKIQPAKLEDSAVYLCASSPGFRRQPQHFGDGTRLSIL.